This TCR beta chain was profiled in a study of blood T cells in healthy people across ages. Notes on the study in general: Lack of knowledge of donor CMV status possibly confounded expanded clonotype changes. Roughly linear declines in TCR beta diversity per million T cells occurred with age.

Alongside a J-beta primer mix, a sample-barcoded 5' primer served in a second PCR lasting about 7 to 11 cycles. Each cDNA molecule was tagged by a template-switch adaptor that had 12 random nucleotides. TCRdb itself ran the 5' RACE reads through MiXCR, one entry per CDR3 protein. Of about 760,000 distinct CDR3 sequences in the sample, around 50% were seen once. Trimming stripped 6 bases from V and 4 bases from J, with 15 bases between. Germline lookup yields CDR1 SQVTM and CDR2 ANQGSEA. This CDR3 comprises 13 residues. All donors came from Russia, were Caucasian and healthy, and spanned ages 6 to 90. This clonotype was picked up a small number of times. What it binds is unknown.

Material: blood. V usage is TRBV29-1 and J usage is TRBJ1-1, with D possibly matching TRBD1 (6 bases). The clonotype comes from a middle-aged man in good health. The CDR3 DNA follows: TGCAGCGTCTCTCTGGGGGCAGCCACTGAAGCTTTCTTT. As protein: CSVSLGAATEAFF.